The 4 T cell receptor beta chains presented below share a single source sample, sequenced in a study of regulatory T cells in long-lasting Graves disease (dated by TCRdb to 2020 to 2022). The sample's time point label is to be understood as: newly diagnosed GD, antithyroid drugs for less than 3 months. For both TCR sequencing and RNA sequencing, RNA was extracted from PBMCs using TRIzol. Preparation of the library involved multiplex PCR. TCRdb names Illumina HiSeq 4000 as the instrument used. iRepertoire HTBI primers and Arm-PCR amplification of CDR3 regions were used to construct TCR beta libraries. TCRdb handled the public reads itself, with Q25 trimming in fastp and clone calling in MiXCR, and kept productive beta chains. Rows are unified per CDR3 protein, each entry keeping the most common DNA and genes. For this sample the table gives about 620,000 distinct CDR3 sequences, of which 15% to 20% were detected only once. Of the sample, under 20% is held by the ten largest clones.

In addition, the sample was reused for a study of T cells in Graves' hyperthyroidism and ophthalmopathy.

Sequenced material: peripheral blood mononuclear cells (PBMCs), taken at new diagnosis, from a patient treated with antithyroid drugs. Receptors were obtained from a young woman with Graves disease. Donor details come from another sample of the same person, matched by shared clones.

This clonotype was observed a few times. The chain is built from TRBV12-3 or TRBV12-4 and TRBJ1-3; 7 positions agree with TRBD1. The J segment lost 4 bases and the V segment lost 7 bases, leaving 7 bases of the junction unmatched. The CDR3 runs to 14 residues. The CDR3 loop is CASTHRQGGNTIYF. In DNA form, the CDR3 reads TGTGCCAGCACCCACCGACAGGGAGGAAACACCATATATTTT.

There are a few counts of this clonotype. This sequence may be a read error, since a much larger clone differs from it by one base. The rearrangement links TRBV19 to TRBJ2-6; D gene unclear. The CDR3 has 13 residues. CDR1 and CDR2 (germline): LNHDA, SQIVND (reference sequence). With 9 bases removed from V and 0 bases from J, the gap between germline ends came to 6 bases. The CDR3 region has the DNA TGTGCCAGCGGGTACTCTGGGGCCAACGTCCTGACTTTC. The encoded protein is CASGYSGANVLTF.

This clonotype was seen many times. The rearrangement joins TRBV6-1 to TRBJ2-5, with D uncertain. Germline V gives CDR1 MNHNS, CDR2 SASEGT. The CDR3 covers 14 residues. V was shortened by 3 bases and J by 3 bases, with 11 bases between the two germline ends. The CDR3 sequence is CASSDVGYKETQYF. The DNA for the CDR3 is TGTGCCAGCAGTGATGTGGGCTACAAAGAGACCCAGTACTTC.

There are many counts of this clonotype. J is TRBJ1-3 and V is TRBV2; unclear D gene. CDR3 length: 15 amino acids. Germline CDR1 is SNHLY and CDR2 is FYNNEI. The V gene lost 6 bases and the J gene lost 9 bases, with 21 bases spanning the gap. CDR3 sequence (DNA): TGTGCCAGCAGCGGAGGAGAGACGGTTATAGGCACCATATATTTT. This translates into CASSGGETVIGTIYF.